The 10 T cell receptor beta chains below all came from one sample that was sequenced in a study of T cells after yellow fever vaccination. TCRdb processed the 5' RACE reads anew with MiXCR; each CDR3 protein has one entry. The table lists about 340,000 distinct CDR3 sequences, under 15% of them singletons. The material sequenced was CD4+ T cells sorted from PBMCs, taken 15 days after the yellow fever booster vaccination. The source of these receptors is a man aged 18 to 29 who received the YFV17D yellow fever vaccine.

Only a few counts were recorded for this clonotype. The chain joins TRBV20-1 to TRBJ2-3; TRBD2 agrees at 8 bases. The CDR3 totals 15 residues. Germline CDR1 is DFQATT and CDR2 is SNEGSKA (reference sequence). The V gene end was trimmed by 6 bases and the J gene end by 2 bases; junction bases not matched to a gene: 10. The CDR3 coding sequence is TGCAGTGCCCTCTTTGCGGGGGGTAACACAGATACGCAGTATTTT. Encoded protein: CSALFAGGNTDTQYF.

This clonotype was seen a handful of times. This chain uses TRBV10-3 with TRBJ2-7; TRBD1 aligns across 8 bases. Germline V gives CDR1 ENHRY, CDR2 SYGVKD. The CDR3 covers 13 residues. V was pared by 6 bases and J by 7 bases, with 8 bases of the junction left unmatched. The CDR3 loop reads CAISVDRGEEQYF. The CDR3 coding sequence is TGTGCCATCAGCGTAGACAGGGGTGAAGAGCAGTACTTC.

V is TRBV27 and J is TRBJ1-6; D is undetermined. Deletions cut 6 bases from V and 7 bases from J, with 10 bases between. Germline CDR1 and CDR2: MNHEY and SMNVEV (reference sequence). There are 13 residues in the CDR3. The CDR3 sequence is CASSPAWNSPLHF. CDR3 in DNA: TGTGCCAGCAGCCCAGCGTGGAATTCACCCCTCCACTTT.

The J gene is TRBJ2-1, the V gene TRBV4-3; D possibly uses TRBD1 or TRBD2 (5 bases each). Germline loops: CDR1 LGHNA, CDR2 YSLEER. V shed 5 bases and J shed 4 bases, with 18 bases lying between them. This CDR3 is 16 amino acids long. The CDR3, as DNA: TGCGCCAGCAGCGCCAGGGTGGGCCCGGGGTACAATGAGCAGTTCTTC. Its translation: CASSARVGPGYNEQFF.

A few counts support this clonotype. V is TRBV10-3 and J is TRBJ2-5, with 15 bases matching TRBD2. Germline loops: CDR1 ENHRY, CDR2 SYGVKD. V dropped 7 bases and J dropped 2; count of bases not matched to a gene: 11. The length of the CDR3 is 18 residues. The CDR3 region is CAITAGLAGGQGQETQYF. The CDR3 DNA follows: TGTGCCATCACCGCGGGACTAGCGGGGGGCCAGGGGCAAGAGACCCAGTACTTC.

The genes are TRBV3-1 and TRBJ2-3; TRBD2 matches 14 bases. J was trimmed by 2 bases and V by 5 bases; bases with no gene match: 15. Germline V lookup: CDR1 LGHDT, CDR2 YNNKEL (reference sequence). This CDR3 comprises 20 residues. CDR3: CASSSHGLAGGHGPTDTQYF. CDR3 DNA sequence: TGTGCCAGCAGCTCCCACGGACTAGCGGGGGGACACGGCCCCACAGATACGCAGTATTTT.

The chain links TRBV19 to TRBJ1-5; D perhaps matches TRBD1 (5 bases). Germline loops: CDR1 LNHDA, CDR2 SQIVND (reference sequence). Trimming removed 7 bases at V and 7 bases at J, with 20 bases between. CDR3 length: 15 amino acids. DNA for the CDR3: TGTGCCAGTACCATGACATTGGGGCGTCGACAGCCCCAGCATTTT. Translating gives CASTMTLGRRQPQHF. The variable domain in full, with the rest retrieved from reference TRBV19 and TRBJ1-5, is DGGITQSPKYLFRKEGQNVTLSCEQNLNHDAMYWYRQDPGQGLRLIYYSQIVNDFQKGDIAEGYSVSREKKESFPLTVTSAQKNPTAFYLCASTMTLGRRQPQHFGDGTRLSIL.

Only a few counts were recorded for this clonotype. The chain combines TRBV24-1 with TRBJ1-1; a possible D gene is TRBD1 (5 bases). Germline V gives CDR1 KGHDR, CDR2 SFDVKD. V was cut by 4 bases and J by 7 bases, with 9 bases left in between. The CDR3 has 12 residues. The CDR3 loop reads CATSDPGSEAFF. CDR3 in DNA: TGTGCCACCAGTGACCCAGGGAGTGAAGCTTTCTTT.

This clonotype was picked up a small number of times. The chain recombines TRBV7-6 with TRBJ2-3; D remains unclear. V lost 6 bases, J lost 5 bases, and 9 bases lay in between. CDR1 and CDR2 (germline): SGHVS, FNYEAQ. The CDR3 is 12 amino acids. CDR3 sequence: CASRATGDTQYF. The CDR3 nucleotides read TGTGCCAGCAGAGCCACGGGAGATACGCAGTATTTT. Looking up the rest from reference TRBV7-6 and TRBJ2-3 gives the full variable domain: GAGVSQSPRYKVTKRGQDVALRCDPISGHVSLYWYRQALGQGPEFLTYFNYEAQQDKSGLPNDRFSAERPEGSISTLTIQRTEQRDSAMYRCASRATGDTQYFGPGTRLTVL.

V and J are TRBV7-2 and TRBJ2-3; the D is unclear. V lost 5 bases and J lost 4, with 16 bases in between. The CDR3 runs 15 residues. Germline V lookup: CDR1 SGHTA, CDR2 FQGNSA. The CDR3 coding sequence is TGTGCCAGCAGCCAGACCGGTAGCCCCCCAGATACGCAGTATTTT. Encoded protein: CASSQTGSPPDTQYF.